This TCR beta chain was retrieved from a study of blood T cell repertoires in COVID-19. As for the study in general: The United States, Italy and Spain were the sources of the acute and convalescent COVID-19 samples. PBMCs, B-cell-depleted T cells, or T cells provided the cDNA or gDNA that made up the material.

Germline loops: CDR1 SGDLS, CDR2 YYNGEE. CDR3 size: 16 residues. Between the trimmed V and J ends, which lost 0 bases and 4 bases, there was a span of 13 bases. Only in-frame clones appear in the TCRdb table, and some are missing; sequencing was by immunoSEQ multiplex PCR. The table shows 250,000 or so clones, with less than 90% occurring only once. Sequencing was done on a sample of peripheral blood. The sequence was obtained from a woman aged 40 to 55 who had recovered from COVID-19. This rearrangement joins TRBV9 to TRBJ1-4; no reliable D call. DNA for the CDR3: TGTGCCAGCAGCGTAGCAGCCGGGAGCAATAATGAAAAACTGTTTTTT. This translates into CASSVAAGSNNEKLFF.